A selection of T cell receptor beta chains follows, all from one sample in a study of T cell responses to AZD1222 COVID-19 vaccine. Repertoires were generated with immunoSEQ multiplex PCR, while TCRdb's copy carries only in-frame clones and drops some. The repertoire holds about 93,000 clones, 80% to 90% seen once, with about 2.4% in the top ten. The sequenced sample was peripheral blood, obtained 28 days after the second AZD1222 dose. The source of these receptors is an adult who received the AZD1222 COVID-19 vaccine. Each CDR3 is given with its conserved first and last residue. The D gene is left open where the match is weak. Some rows mark clone size as missing; the rest say once, few, many or name a class of expanded clone.

V	J	size	D	DNA	CDR3
TRBV5-1	TRBJ1-2	NA	NA	TGCGCCAGCGGGATTAATACAGGGTTGGCCTATGGCTACACCTTC	CASGINTGLAYGYTF
TRBV7-8	TRBJ2-3	NA	NA	TGTGCCAGCAGCTTAGTTCGGGTGAGGGGCCCCACAGATACGCAGTATTTT	CASSLVRVRGPTDTQYF
TRBV3-1/TRBV3-2	TRBJ1-1	NA	NA	TGTGCCAGCAGCCAAATTGGGAGGGAATGGCCGAACACTGAAGCTTTCTTT	CASSQIGREWPNTEAFF
TRBV15	TRBJ2-4	NA	NA	TGTGCCACCAGCAGAGAAAGGCAAAACATTCAGTACTTC	CATSRERQNIQYF
TRBV2	TRBJ1-5	NA	NA	TGTGCCAGCAGTTATAAGACAGGCAATCAGCCCCAGCATTTT	CASSYKTGNQPQHF
TRBV6-5	TRBJ2-5	NA	TRBD1	TGTGCCAGCAGTTTCAACAGGGGGCCTGAGACCCAGTACTTC	CASSFNRGPETQYF
TRBV9	TRBJ2-5	NA	TRBD2	TGTGCCAGCACCGGGGGGGACAAGACCCAGTACTTC	CASTGGDKTQYF
TRBV15	TRBJ2-5	NA	NA	TGTGCCACCAGCAGAGCCCCCCAAGAGACCCAGTACTTC	CATSRAPQETQYF
TRBV5-4	TRBJ1-6	NA	NA	TGTGCCAGCAGCTTGGGCCGACCAGGGGAGGGATCACCCCTCCACTTT	CASSLGRPGEGSPLHF
TRBV11-3	TRBJ2-1	NA	NA	NA	CASSFGPGGQREFDNEQFF
TRBV5-1	TRBJ2-2	NA	NA	TGCGCCACCCGGGGTAACACCGGGGAGCTGTTTTTT	CATRGNTGELFF
TRBV3-1/TRBV3-2	TRBJ2-1	few	TRBD2	TGTGCCAGCAGCCAAGACCCGGGACTAGCGGGGGGGTTCTACAATGAGCAGTTCTTC	CASSQDPGLAGGFYNEQFF
TRBV7-2	TRBJ2-6	NA	NA	TGTGCCAGCAGCCGGGAGGCCAGGGGCGTTAGCTCTGGGGCCAACGTCCTGACTTTC	CASSREARGVSSGANVLTF
TRBV13	TRBJ2-3	once	TRBD2	TGTGCCACCCGACTAGCGGGGGGGAATATTAGCACAGATACGCAGTATTTT	CATRLAGGNISTDTQYF
TRBV5-6	TRBJ2-1	NA	NA	TGTGCCAGCAGCTTGGCTTTAGGAGCCATTGCGGGAGAGCAGTTCTTC	CASSLALGAIAGEQFF
TRBV29-1	TRBJ1-4	NA	TRBD1	TGCAGCGTTGGGGACAGGGTTGAAAAACTGTTTTTT	CSVGDRVEKLFF
TRBV30	TRBJ1-2	many	TRBD1	TGTGCACTAAACACCGGGACAGGGTATTCTCACTATGGCTACACCTTC	CALNTGTGYSHYGYTF
TRBV2	TRBJ1-5	NA	NA	TGTGCCAGCAGTGAACTCAGGGCGGGTGATCAGCCCCAGCATTTT	CASSELRAGDQPQHF
TRBV24-1	TRBJ2-1	NA	NA	TGTGCCACCAGTGATTCCCAGAGCTCCTACAATGAGCAGTTCTTC	CATSDSQSSYNEQFF
TRBV5-1	TRBJ2-3	NA	TRBD2	TGCGCCAGCAGCTTCGGGCGGGGGGGCACAGATACGCAGTATTTT	CASSFGRGGTDTQYF
TRBV2	TRBJ2-1	NA	NA	TGTGCCAGCGGTAGAGTGTCCAGCAATGAGCAGTTCTTC	CASGRVSSNEQFF
TRBV5-5	TRBJ1-1	once	NA	TGTGCCAGCACCCAAGGGGGCACTGAAGCTTTCTTT	CASTQGGTEAFF
TRBV6-5	TRBJ1-2	NA	TRBD1	TGTGCCAGCAGTCGGACAGGGGGCGCCGGTGGCTACACCTTC	CASSRTGGAGGYTF
TRBV4-3	TRBJ2-2	NA	TRBD1	TGCGCCAGCAGCCATAACCCACAACAGGGGCCCGGGGAGCTGTTTTTT	CASSHNPQQGPGELFF
TRBV7-3	TRBJ2-2	NA	NA	TGTGCCAGCAGCCCTTGGGACACCGGGGAGCTGTTTTTT	CASSPWDTGELFF
TRBV19	TRBJ1-1	few	NA	TGTGCCAGTAAACGTTTCGGCCTCATGAACACTGAAGCTTTCTTT	CASKRFGLMNTEAFF
TRBV27	TRBJ2-3	NA	TRBD1	TGTGCCAGCAGGCGGGACAGGGTCACAGATACGCAGTATTTT	CASRRDRVTDTQYF
TRBV5-1	TRBJ1-1	NA	NA	TGCGCCAGCAGCGGAACGTTGAACACTGAAGCTTTCTTT	CASSGTLNTEAFF
TRBV9	TRBJ2-3	NA	NA	TGTGCCAGCAGCATAGAGACTACACGACTAAGCACAGATACGCAGTATTTT	CASSIETTRLSTDTQYF
TRBV19	TRBJ2-1	NA	NA	TGTGCCAGTAGTTCCTCTCCGGGGTGGGCCTACAATGAGCAGTTCTTC	CASSSSPGWAYNEQFF
TRBV18	TRBJ1-6	NA	NA	TGTGCCAGCTCACCATTGAATTCACCCCTCCACTTT	CASSPLNSPLHF
TRBV12-3/TRBV12-4	TRBJ1-1	NA	NA	TGTGCCAGCAGTGGCCCAGGACAGGAAGCTTTCTTT	CASSGPGQEAFF
TRBV10-1	TRBJ2-3	NA	TRBD1	TGCGCCAGCAGAGGACAGGGGACAGATACGCAGTATTTT	CASRGQGTDTQYF
TRBV7-9	TRBJ1-2	NA	NA	TGTGCCAGCAGCCCAGCCGGGACATTTGGCTACACCTTC	CASSPAGTFGYTF
TRBV5-8	TRBJ1-2	once	TRBD1	TGTGCCAGCAGCCGATTCATTGGGACAGGGAAGGATGGCTACACCTTC	CASSRFIGTGKDGYTF
TRBV7-8	TRBJ1-6	NA	NA	TGTGCCAGCAGCTTAGATATACGGGTTTATAATTCACCCCTCCACTTT	CASSLDIRVYNSPLHF
TRBV11-2	TRBJ2-1	NA	NA	TGTGCCAGCAGCTTCCACCACGTGCAGTTCTTC	CASSFHHVQFF
TRBV30	TRBJ1-3	NA	TRBD1	TGTGCCTGGAGTCCTCCCTTAGGGACAGCTGGAAACACCATATATTTT	CAWSPPLGTAGNTIYF
TRBV5-1	TRBJ1-4	NA	TRBD1	TGCGCCAGTTGCCGGACAGGGGGCGCAGCAACTAATGAAAAACTGTTTTTT	CASCRTGGAATNEKLFF
TRBV10-3	TRBJ2-2	NA	TRBD1	TGTGCCATCAGTGATTGTTTGTCAGGGACAGTAAACACCGGGGAGCTGTTTTTT	CAISDCLSGTVNTGELFF
TRBV7-8	TRBJ2-3	NA	TRBD2	TGTGCCAGCGCCGGGGAGCGGGGGGCCACAGATACGCAGTATTTT	CASAGERGATDTQYF
TRBV20-1	TRBJ2-7	NA	NA	TGCAGTGCTAGGGGGAACTACGAGCAGTACTTC	CSARGNYEQYF
TRBV10-2	TRBJ2-7	NA	NA	TGCGCCAGCAGTGGGACAACCTACGAGCAGTACTTC	CASSGTTYEQYF
TRBV4-2	TRBJ2-7	NA	TRBD1	TGTGCCAGCAGCCAAATGACAGGGGGCGACGAGCAGTACTTC	CASSQMTGGDEQYF
TRBV10-3	TRBJ2-1	NA	NA	TGTGCCATCAGTGATCGCGGCCACAATGAGCAGTTCTTC	CAISDRGHNEQFF
TRBV5-1	TRBJ1-1	NA	NA	TGCGCCAGCAGCGCTTCAATGAACACTGAAGCTTTCTTT	CASSASMNTEAFF
TRBV7-2	TRBJ1-6	NA	TRBD1	TGTGCCAGCAGCTTACGTCCAGGGGGCAATAATTCACCCCTCCACTTT	CASSLRPGGNNSPLHF
TRBV7-8	TRBJ2-7	NA	NA	TGTGCCAGCAGCTTAGCTCCCGCGGTCTCCTACGAGCAGTACTTC	CASSLAPAVSYEQYF
TRBV7-9	TRBJ2-7	NA	NA	TGTGCCAGCAGCCTTACCCATGACGACGAGCAGTACTTC	CASSLTHDDEQYF
TRBV19	TRBJ2-1	few	NA	TGTGCCAGTAGTATAGACAGGGACAATGAGCAGTTCTTC	CASSIDRDNEQFF
TRBV10-3	TRBJ2-1	NA	TRBD2	TGTGCCATACGGGAGGGACGCAACAATGAGCAGTTCTTC	CAIREGRNNEQFF
TRBV5-1	TRBJ2-7	NA	NA	TGCGCCAGCAGCCCTCTCCGGGACACCCTCGAGCAGTACTTC	CASSPLRDTLEQYF
TRBV30	TRBJ2-1	NA	NA	TGTGCCTGGAGTCGACCCCGAAATGAGCAGTTCTTC	CAWSRPRNEQFF